A single sample gave rise to the 5 T cell receptor beta chains below, sequenced in a study of T cells expressing NK-cell markers. Reprocessing the 5' RACE reads, TCRdb reports a single entry for every CDR3 protein and omits DNA. This sample's table has a few hundred thousand distinct CDR3 sequences. Sequenced input: blood T cells: a sorted CD56 or NKG2C T cell subset, CD4+ or CD8+ T cells, or bulk PBMC T cells (not recorded which). Receptor source: a man between 18 and 69 years old in good health.

The chain joins TRBV29-1 to TRBJ1-1. The CDR3 is 13 residues long. CDR1 SQVTM and CDR2 ANQGSEA come from the germline V gene. The CDR3 here is CSVKWRMNTEAFF.

V gene TRBV5-1 combines with J gene TRBJ1-5. Germline V gives CDR1 SGHRS, CDR2 YFSETQ. CDR3 length: 14 residues. CDR3 residues: CASSPSGSSQPQHF.

The chain links TRBV20-1 to TRBJ2-3. Looked up from germline, CDR1 is DFQATT and CDR2 is SNEGSKA (reference sequence). CDR3 length equals 14 residues. CDR3: CSASTGTSTDTQYF.

The gene calls are TRBV5-1 and TRBJ1-1; with no DNA, the TCRdb D assignment of TRBD1 cannot be verified. Germline V CDR1 and CDR2: SGHRS, YFSETQ. This CDR3 has 12 residues. Here the CDR3 reads CASGDRGSEAFF. Variable domain in full (rest from reference TRBV5-1 and TRBJ1-1): KAGVTQTPRYLIKTRGQQVTLSCSPISGHRSVSWYQQTPGQGLQFLFEYFSETQRNKGNFPGRFSGRQFSNSRSEMNVSTLELGDSALYLCASGDRGSEAFFGQGTRLTVV.

The chain carries TRBV4-2 and TRBJ2-1; the D call of TRBD2 rests on TCRdb alone, since no DNA is present to check it. The CDR3 has 16 residues. Per germline, CDR1 LGHNA and CDR2 YNFKEQ. This chain's CDR3 is CASSQGLSSSYNEQFF.